What follows are 24 T cell receptor beta chains derived from one specimen sequenced in a study of OX40 agonist ivuxolimab in advanced cancers. Library method: the immunoSEQ multiplex PCR assay. TCRdb provides this immuneACCESS table in a form limited to in-frame rearrangements. Some clones are lacking; in checked studies, under half of them reflect an unresolved V gene, and why the rest are absent is not known. Counted in this sample were about 83,000 clones; under 95% of them appeared once. The top ten hold about 0.45% of the sample. This specimen consisted of CD4+ or CD8+ T cells sorted from blood, obtained in a trial of the OX40 agonist ivuxolimab. The origin of the receptors is an adult with an advanced solid tumor such as melanoma, head and neck, liver or kidney cancer.

This chain joins TRBV11-3 and TRBJ2-1, with a weak D call TRBD1 (6 bases). The CDR3 sequence is 15 residues long. Germline lookup yields CDR1 SGHNT and CDR2 YENEEA. Between the trimmed V and J ends, which lost 0 bases and 12 bases, there was a span of 18 bases. The DNA for the CDR3 is TGTGCCAGCAGCTTAGATTCGGCAACAGGGAAAGGGCAGTTCTTC. Amino acid sequence: CASSLDSATGKGQFF.

V is TRBV18 and J is TRBJ1-5; no definite D call. CDR1 and CDR2 (germline): KGHSH, LQKENI. The germline V and J ends were trimmed by 3 bases and 1 base, with 4 bases remaining between them. The CDR3 covers 13 residues. DNA for the CDR3: TGTGCCAGCTCACCGGGCAGCAATCAGCCCCAGCATTTT. This gives the protein CASSPGSNQPQHF.

This rearrangement joins TRBV5-1 to TRBJ2-2, with 9 nucleotides matching TRBD2. The CDR3 length is 15 residues. With 1 base clipped from V and 7 bases from J, the junction kept 5 bases outside the gene matches. Germline V CDR1 and CDR2: SGHRS, YFSETQ. CDR3 sequence reads: CASSLTAGGIGELFF. Written as DNA, the CDR3 is TGCGCCAGCAGCTTGACTGCGGGAGGGATCGGGGAGCTGTTTTTT.

V gene TRBV2 combines with J gene TRBJ2-7; D is undetermined. The CDR3 runs to 13 residues. From germline, CDR1 is SNHLY and CDR2 FYNNEI. Between the trimmed V and J ends, which lost 11 bases and 2 bases, there was a span of 16 bases. The chain's CDR3 is CAAKIEVPYEQYF. The CDR3 nucleotides read TGTGCCGCCAAGATTGAGGTTCCCTACGAGCAGTACTTC.

The V gene is TRBV9, the J gene TRBJ1-3; D gene uncertain. Germline V gene data show CDR1 as SGDLS and CDR2 as YYNGEE. The CDR3 contains 17 residues. Trimming stripped 0 bases from V and 0 bases from J, with 13 bases between. The CDR3 DNA reads TGTGCCAGCAGCGTAGCTACGGGGTTTAGCTCTGGAAACACCATATATTTT. Its translation: CASSVATGFSSGNTIYF.

The chain uses TRBV6-1 and TRBJ2-5; D remains unclear. Germline-derived CDR1 and CDR2 are MNHNS and SASEGT. Trimming removed 7 bases at V and 6 bases at J, with 15 bases between. The CDR3 runs 13 residues. The CDR3 DNA reads as TGTGCCAGCAAATTCACCCAGCGACAGACCCAGTACTTC. Translation gives CASKFTQRQTQYF.

The CDR3 reads CASSNSPPGTRRETQYF. For the CDR3, the DNA is TGTGCCAGTAGTAACTCCCCCCCCGGGACTAGGAGAGAGACCCAGTACTTC. The chain has TRBV19 and TRBJ2-5; 8 bases agree with TRBD2. The germline gives CDR1 LNHDA, CDR2 SQIVND (reference sequence). V shed 4 bases and J 4 bases; nucleotides not matched to a gene: 14. The CDR3 has 17 amino acids.

V is TRBV7-2 and J is TRBJ2-1; D gene uncertain. The V gene lost 1 base and the J gene lost 2 bases, with 12 bases spanning the gap. Germline V gene data show CDR1 as SGHTA and CDR2 as FQGNSA. The CDR3 extends over 16 amino acids. The CDR3 DNA sequence: TGTGCCAGCAGCTTAGGGTTCGCGAGGACCTACAATGAGCAGTTCTTC. As protein: CASSLGFARTYNEQFF.

This rearrangement joins TRBV5-1 to TRBJ1-1, with a possible D match to TRBD1 (5 bases). Germline lookup yields CDR1 SGHRS and CDR2 YFSETQ. V was shortened by 0 bases and J by 1 base, with 7 bases between the two germline ends. The CDR3 totals 14 residues. In DNA form, the CDR3 reads TGCGCCAGCAGCTTGGTAGGGGAGAACACTGAAGCTTTCTTT. This encodes CASSLVGENTEAFF.

This clone was detected a few times. The gene calls are TRBV11-3 and TRBJ2-5; TRBD2 matches at 9 bases. The germline gives CDR1 SGHNT, CDR2 YENEEA. The CDR3 is 15 residues long. The ends lost 4 bases at V and 2 bases at J; junction bases unmatched: 5. This CDR3 reads CASSSISGSQETQYF. CDR3 coding DNA: TGTGCCAGCAGCTCCATTAGCGGGAGTCAAGAGACCCAGTACTTC.

The chain has TRBV7-2 and TRBJ1-4; no definite D call. This CDR3 is 14 amino acids long. Germline CDR1 and CDR2: SGHTA and FQGNSA. The V gene lost 5 bases and the J gene lost 8 bases, with 15 bases spanning the gap. The CDR3 region is CASSPQSPGEKLFF. DNA for the CDR3: TGTGCCAGCAGCCCACAGTCCCCGGGGGAAAAACTGTTTTTT.

The chain recombines TRBV27 with TRBJ1-1; 7 bases fit TRBD1. V shed 3 bases, J shed 0 bases, and the junction held 10 bases outside the gene matches. The germline V gene encodes CDR1 MNHEY and CDR2 SMNVEV (reference sequence). The CDR3 length is 17 residues. CDR3 residues: CASSFNSAGGMNTEAFF. The CDR3 region has the DNA TGTGCCAGCAGTTTTAATTCGGCAGGGGGAATGAACACTGAAGCTTTCTTT.

This chain uses TRBV18 with TRBJ1-1; D might be TRBD1 (5 bases). The V and J ends lost 5 bases and 5 bases respectively, with 12 bases between them. The CDR3 is 13 amino acids. CDR1 and CDR2 (germline): KGHSH, LQKENI. The CDR3 is CASSSGPETEAFF. The CDR3 nucleotides are TGTGCCAGCTCATCGGGGCCAGAGACTGAAGCTTTCTTT.

The chain carries TRBV12-5 and TRBJ2-2; no definite D call. V gave up 2 bases and J gave up 2 bases, with 12 bases separating them. The V gene's germline CDR1 is LGHNT and CDR2 FRNRAP. CDR3 length equals 16 residues. The CDR3 sequence: CASGLPALINTGELFF. DNA of the CDR3: TGTGCTAGTGGTTTGCCGGCACTGATAAACACCGGGGAGCTGTTTTTT.

The chain carries TRBV11-2 and TRBJ1-1; no reliable D call. This CDR3 is built from 14 residues. Trimming cost V 2 bases and J 0 bases, with 7 bases left between them. From germline, CDR1 is SGHAT and CDR2 FQNNGV. DNA of the CDR3: TGTGCCAGCAGCTTAAACCTGATGAACACTGAAGCTTTCTTT. Protein sequence: CASSLNLMNTEAFF.

The chain is built from TRBV4-2 and TRBJ2-7; D possibly corresponds to TRBD1 (6 bases). V dropped 3 bases and J dropped 2 bases, with 14 bases sitting between them. CDR1 is LGHNA, CDR2 YNFKEQ, per germline. The CDR3 has 15 amino acids. The CDR3 DNA sequence: TGTGCCAGCAGCCAGACTCCCGGGACAACCTACGAGCAGTACTTC. This encodes CASSQTPGTTYEQYF.

V is TRBV10-3 and J is TRBJ2-3; D might be TRBD2 (6 bases). Trimming shortened V by 0 bases and J by 6 bases, and 13 bases separated the two germline ends. Germline V lookup: CDR1 ENHRY, CDR2 SYGVKD. The CDR3 runs to 15 residues. The CDR3 sequence: CAISESELALDTQYF. CDR3 nucleotide sequence: TGTGCCATCAGTGAGTCCGAACTAGCCCTCGATACGCAGTATTTT.

The chain joins TRBV7-2 to TRBJ2-5; TRBD1 matches 9 bases. Germline-derived CDR1 and CDR2 are SGHTA and FQGNSA. With V trimmed by 8 bases and J by 5 bases, 6 bases remained unmatched. The CDR3 is 13 amino acids. CDR3 DNA sequence: TGTGCCAGCGGCCTAGGACAGGGGGAGACCCAGTACTTC. It translates to CASGLGQGETQYF.

The V call is TRBV7-2, the J call TRBJ2-5; D ambiguous. Deletions cut 0 bases from V and 5 bases from J, with 7 bases between. The CDR3 spans 13 residues. Germline loops: CDR1 SGHTA, CDR2 FQGNSA. CDR3 sequence (DNA): TGTGCCAGCAGCTTAGCGCTGTGGGAGACCCAGTACTTC. Its protein product is CASSLALWETQYF.

This rearrangement joins TRBV27 to TRBJ2-1; 13 bases fit TRBD2. This CDR3 contains 18 residues. V lost 6 bases, J lost 0 bases, and 8 bases stayed unmatched. From germline, CDR1 is MNHEY and CDR2 SMNVEV (reference sequence). The CDR3: CASSLGTSGMSSYNEQFF. The CDR3 nucleotides are TGTGCCAGCAGCCTGGGGACTAGCGGGATGTCCTCCTACAATGAGCAGTTCTTC.

The V gene is TRBV5-1, the J gene TRBJ2-2, with D unresolved. The CDR3 has 15 residues. Trimming took 4 bases from V and 3 from J, leaving 13 bases between them. Germline-derived CDR1 and CDR2 are SGHRS and YFSETQ. CDR3 bases: TGCGCCAGCAGCAGCACCGGGCCTTACACCGGGGAGCTGTTTTTT. Its translation: CASSSTGPYTGELFF.

V gene TRBV28 combines with J gene TRBJ2-3, with D uncertain. Trimming took 7 bases from V and 1 from J, leaving 12 bases between them. The germline V gene has CDR1 MDHEN and CDR2 SYDVKM. This CDR3 has 14 amino acids. The CDR3 spells CASTFFGGTDTQYF. CDR3 sequence (DNA): TGTGCCAGCACTTTTTTTGGGGGCACAGATACGCAGTATTTT.

The chain employs TRBV28 and TRBJ1-4; D might be TRBD1 (5 bases). Germline lookup yields CDR1 MDHEN and CDR2 SYDVKM. The ends were cut back, 5 bases at V and 3 bases at J, with 13 bases in the middle. The CDR3 length is 15 residues. CDR3 DNA sequence: TGTGCCAGCAGTATGGGGAGACAGCCTAATGAAAAACTGTTTTTT. Residues: CASSMGRQPNEKLFF.

This chain uses TRBV11-3 with TRBJ2-7, with 9 bases identical to TRBD2. There are 15 residues in the CDR3. CDR1 is SGHNT and CDR2 is YENEEA in the germline V gene. Trimming removed 3 bases from V and 1 base from J; junction bases left unmatched: 4. CDR3 region: CASSFLAGESYEQYF. In nucleotides, the CDR3 is TGTGCCAGCAGCTTCTTAGCGGGAGAGTCCTACGAGCAGTACTTC.